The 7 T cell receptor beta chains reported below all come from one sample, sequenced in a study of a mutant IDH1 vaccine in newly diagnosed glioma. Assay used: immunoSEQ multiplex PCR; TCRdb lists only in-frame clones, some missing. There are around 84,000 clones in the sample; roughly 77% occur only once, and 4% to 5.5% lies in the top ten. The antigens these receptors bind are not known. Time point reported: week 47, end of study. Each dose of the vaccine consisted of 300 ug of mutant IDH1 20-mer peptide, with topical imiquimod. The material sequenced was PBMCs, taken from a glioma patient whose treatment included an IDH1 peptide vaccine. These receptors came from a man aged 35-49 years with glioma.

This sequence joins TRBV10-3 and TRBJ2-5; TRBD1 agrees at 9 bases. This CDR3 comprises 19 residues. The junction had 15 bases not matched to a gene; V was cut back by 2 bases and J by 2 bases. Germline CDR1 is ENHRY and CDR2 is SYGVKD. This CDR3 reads CAISEIWRGTGKLQETQYF. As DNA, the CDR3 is TGTGCCATCAGTGAGATTTGGAGGGGGACAGGGAAACTACAAGAGACCCAGTACTTC.

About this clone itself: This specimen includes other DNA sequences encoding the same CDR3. This CDR3 is CASSPGTASYNEQFF. The CDR3 DNA follows: TGTGCCAGCAGCCCCGGGACGGCCTCCTACAATGAGCAGTTCTTC. The chain couples TRBV7-2 to TRBJ2-1; either TRBD1 or TRBD2 may fit D (5 bases each). Deletions cut 5 bases from V and 0 bases from J, with 11 bases between. The CDR3 has 15 residues. Germline V gene lookup returns CDR1 SGHTA and CDR2 FQGNSA.

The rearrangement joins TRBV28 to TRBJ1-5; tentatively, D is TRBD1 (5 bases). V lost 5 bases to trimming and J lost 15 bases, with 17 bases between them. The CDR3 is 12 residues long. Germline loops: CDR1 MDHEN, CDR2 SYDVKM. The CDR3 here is CASSVGGLGRHF. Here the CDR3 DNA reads TGTGCCAGCAGTGTGGGAGGGCTGGGGCGGCATTTT.

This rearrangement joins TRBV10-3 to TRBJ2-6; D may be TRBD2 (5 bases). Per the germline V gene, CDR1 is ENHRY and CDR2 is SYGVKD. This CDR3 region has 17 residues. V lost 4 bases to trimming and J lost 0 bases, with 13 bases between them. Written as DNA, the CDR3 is TGTGCCATCAGTGTGACGGGGTCTTACTCTGGGGCCAACGTCCTGACTTTC. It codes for CAISVTGSYSGANVLTF.

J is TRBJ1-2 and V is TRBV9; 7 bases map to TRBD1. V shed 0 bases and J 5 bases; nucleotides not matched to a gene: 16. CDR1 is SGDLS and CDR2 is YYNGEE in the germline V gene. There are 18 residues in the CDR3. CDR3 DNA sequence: TGTGCCAGCAGCGTAGAGCCCGATTCGGCAGGGGGACAATATGGCTACACCTTC. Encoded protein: CASSVEPDSAGGQYGYTF.

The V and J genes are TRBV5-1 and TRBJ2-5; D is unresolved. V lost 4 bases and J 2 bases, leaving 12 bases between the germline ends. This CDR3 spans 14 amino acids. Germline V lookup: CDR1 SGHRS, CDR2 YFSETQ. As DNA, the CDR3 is TGCGCCAGCAGCCCCCTAAGTCCTCAAGAGACCCAGTACTTC. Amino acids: CASSPLSPQETQYF.

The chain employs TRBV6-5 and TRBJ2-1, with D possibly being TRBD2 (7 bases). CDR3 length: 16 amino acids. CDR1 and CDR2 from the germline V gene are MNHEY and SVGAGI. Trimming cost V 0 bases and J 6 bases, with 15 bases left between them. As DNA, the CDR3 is TGTGCCAGCAGTTACTCACGGAGGGGAGGGGGCAATGAGCAGTTCTTC. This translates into CASSYSRRGGGNEQFF.